Presented here are 25 T cell receptor beta chains from one specimen sequenced in a study of beta chain features in type 1 diabetes. All of the isolated RNA was reverse transcribed, so expressed TCRB transcripts were sequenced. Here immunoSEQ multiplex PCR was the method, and the copy in TCRdb shows in-frame clones only, minus some. This table holds 330,000 or so clones, roughly 21% found once. Material for sequencing was naive CD4+ T cells from blood. These TCRs come from a woman aged 18-29 years in good health.

This clone was observed a few times. V gene TRBV28 combines with J gene TRBJ1-2; D gene unclear. This CDR3 has 12 amino acids. CDR1 and CDR2 (germline): MDHEN, SYDVKM. The V gene lost 7 bases and the J gene lost 3 bases, with 9 bases spanning the gap. This chain's CDR3 is CASTPSDYGYTF. The CDR3, as DNA: TGTGCCAGCACCCCTTCGGACTATGGCTACACCTTC.

This chain uses TRBV11-2 with TRBJ2-4; possible D gene TRBD1, 6 bases. CDR1 and CDR2 from the germline V gene are SGHAT and FQNNGV. V shed 1 base and J shed 9 bases, with 13 bases lying between them. The CDR3 loop spans 14 amino acids. The CDR3 sequence is CASSLVRGRGIQYF. The DNA for the CDR3 is TGTGCCAGCAGCTTAGTCAGGGGCAGAGGCATTCAGTACTTC.

This clone was counted a few times. V is TRBV6-5 and J is TRBJ2-5; the match to TRBD2 covers 7 bases. The CDR3 totals 15 residues. Trimming removed 7 bases from V and 4 bases from J; junction bases left unmatched: 12. CDR1 and CDR2 (germline): MNHEY, SVGAGI. CDR3 protein: CASTRYAGAGETQYF. The CDR3 DNA reads TGTGCCAGCACCCGGTATGCGGGAGCGGGAGAGACCCAGTACTTC.

This clone showed up just a few times. The V and J genes are TRBV4-1 and TRBJ2-3; 7 positions match TRBD2. Germline assignment: CDR1 MGHRA and CDR2 YSYEKL. Losses at the gene ends were 2 bases for V and 0 bases for J; bases not matched to a gene: 2. This CDR3 region has 15 residues. The CDR3 loop is CASSQLAVSTDTQYF. The CDR3 DNA reads as TGCGCCAGCAGCCAACTAGCGGTCAGCACAGATACGCAGTATTTT.

In its sample, this clone was seen a few times. This chain links TRBV7-9 with TRBJ2-3, with 7 bases identical to TRBD2. With 6 bases clipped from V and 3 bases from J, the junction kept 9 bases outside the gene matches. The CDR3 has 15 amino acids. Looked up from germline, CDR1 is SEHNR and CDR2 is FQNEAQ (reference sequence). The CDR3 region is CASRSTSARTDTQYF. In DNA form, the CDR3 reads TGTGCCAGCAGATCAACTAGCGCAAGGACAGATACGCAGTATTTT.

There are a few counts of this clone. The CDR3 nucleotides read TGTGCTAGTGGTTTGCCTAGCGGAGTTGAGCAGTTCTTC. Amino acid sequence: CASGLPSGVEQFF. The chain joins TRBV12-5 to TRBJ2-1; 7 positions agree with TRBD2. The CDR3 loop spans 13 amino acids. Germline values: CDR1 LGHNT, CDR2 FRNRAP. Losses at the gene ends were 2 bases for V and 9 bases for J; bases not matched to a gene: 4.

This chain links TRBV6-5 with TRBJ2-1, with TRBD1 as a possible D gene (6 bases). The germline V and J ends were trimmed by 0 bases and 5 bases, with 8 bases remaining between them. Germline CDR1 MNHEY, CDR2 SVGAGI. This CDR3 is built from 14 residues. The CDR3: CASSYSRTDNEQFF. The CDR3 DNA is TGTGCCAGCAGTTACTCGAGGACAGACAATGAGCAGTTCTTC.

The chain links TRBV5-1 to TRBJ2-1; 7 bases match TRBD2. Trimming at V came to 5 bases and at J to 0 bases, leaving 8 bases not matched to a gene. Germline values: CDR1 SGHRS, CDR2 YFSETQ. The CDR3 totals 16 residues. Written as DNA, the CDR3 is TGCGCCAGCAGTATTTCGGGGGGACCCTCCTACAATGAGCAGTTCTTC. Translation: CASSISGGPSYNEQFF.

This clone was detected a few times. V and J are TRBV18 and TRBJ2-1; D is unclear. The length of the CDR3 is 13 residues. Germline CDR1 reads KGHSH; CDR2 reads LQKENI. The V gene lost 0 bases and the J gene lost 7 bases, with 7 bases spanning the gap. This chain's CDR3 is CASSPPNRNEQFF. CDR3 coding DNA: TGTGCCAGCTCACCACCGAATCGGAATGAGCAGTTCTTC.

This clone was recorded a few times. The rearrangement uses TRBV29-1 and TRBJ2-1; possibly TRBD1 for D (7 bases). Germline CDR1 SQVTM, CDR2 ANQGSEA. CDR3 length equals 14 residues. V lost 0 bases, J lost 7 bases, and 13 bases lay in between. The CDR3 bases are TGCAGCGTTGAAGATCCACAGGGGAGGAATGAGCAGTTCTTC. It translates to CSVEDPQGRNEQFF.

This clone was detected only a few times. V gene TRBV30 combines with J gene TRBJ1-5; D is unresolved. The germline V and J ends were trimmed by 1 base and 4 bases, with 8 bases remaining between them. Per the germline V gene, CDR1 is GTSNPN and CDR2 is SVGIG (reference sequence). The CDR3 contains 13 residues. This CDR3 reads CAWSEEMNQPQHF. For the CDR3, the DNA is TGTGCCTGGAGTGAAGAGATGAATCAGCCCCAGCATTTT. Combining the CDR3 with reference TRBV30 and TRBJ1-5 gives the whole variable domain SQTIHQWPATLVQPVGSPLSLECTVEGTSNPNLYWYRQAAGRGLQLLFYSVGIGQISSEVPQNLSASRPQDRQFILSSKKLLLSDSGFYLCAWSEEMNQPQHFGDGTRLSIL.

The sample holds a few counts of this clone. This sequence joins TRBV10-3 and TRBJ2-7; tentative D call: TRBD1 (5 bases). Germline lookup yields CDR1 ENHRY and CDR2 SYGVKD. The V gene lost 0 bases and the J gene lost 7 bases, with 7 bases spanning the gap. The CDR3 runs 12 residues. The CDR3 coding sequence is TGTGCCATCAGTGAGTCGAAGGGGGAGCAGTACTTC. Protein product: CAISESKGEQYF.

This chain links TRBV6-5 with TRBJ2-7; 7 bases agree with TRBD1. After removal of 6 bases from V and 0 bases from J, the junction contained 8 bases not matched to a gene. This CDR3 spans 15 amino acids. CDR1 is MNHEY and CDR2 is SVGAGI in the germline V gene. The CDR3 region has the DNA TGTGCCAGCAGCCCTGGGTCAGGGGGCTCCTACGAGCAGTACTTC. Translated: CASSPGSGGSYEQYF.

This chain links TRBV13 with TRBJ2-7; D is undetermined. Trimming shortened V by 5 bases and J by 1 base, and 6 bases separated the two germline ends. Germline V gene data show CDR1 as PRHDT and CDR2 as FYEKMQ (reference sequence). The CDR3 has 12 amino acids. The CDR3 nucleotides read TGTGCCAGCAGCCTTTCTTCCTACGAGCAGTACTTC. Translating it yields CASSLSSYEQYF.

The V call is TRBV5-4, the J call TRBJ2-5, with 10 nucleotides matching TRBD1. V lost 5 bases to trimming and J lost 3 bases; unmatched junction nucleotides: 10. Germline values: CDR1 SGHNT, CDR2 YYREEE (reference sequence). CDR3 length: 16 residues. CDR3 nucleotide sequence: TGTGCCAGCAGTTCAGGGACAGGGGCCTTTGAAGAGACCCAGTACTTC. It is translated as CASSSGTGAFEETQYF.

The chain uses TRBV7-9 and TRBJ2-5, with 12 bases aligning to TRBD2. CDR1 and CDR2 from the germline V gene are SEHNR and FQNEAQ (reference sequence). The CDR3 sequence is 14 residues long. After removal of 5 bases from V and 4 bases from J, the junction contained 2 bases not matched to a gene. The CDR3 loop is CASSKLAGGETQYF. The CDR3 DNA is TGTGCCAGCAGCAAACTAGCGGGAGGAGAGACCCAGTACTTC.

The chain recombines TRBV20-1 with TRBJ2-7; D not resolved. Between the trimmed V and J ends, which lost 6 bases and 5 bases, there was a span of 11 bases. The CDR3 is 11 amino acids. Per germline, CDR1 DFQATT and CDR2 SNEGSKA (reference sequence). The CDR3 is CSAKLINEQYF. The DNA for the CDR3 is TGCAGTGCCAAACTGATTAACGAGCAGTACTTC.

This chain uses TRBV9 with TRBJ2-5, with 8 bases lining up with TRBD2. The germline CDR1 and CDR2 sequences are SGDLS and YYNGEE. The CDR3 loop spans 14 amino acids. Unmatched junction bases numbered 4, after V lost 4 bases and J lost 2 bases. CDR3 residues: CASSYRGGQETQYF. The CDR3 nucleotides read TGTGCCAGCAGCTATCGGGGGGGACAAGAGACCCAGTACTTC.

The chain recombines TRBV25-1 with TRBJ1-6, with 8 bases aligning to TRBD1. The J segment lost 3 bases and the V segment lost 6 bases, leaving 7 bases of the junction unmatched. The length of the CDR3 is 16 residues. Germline V gene data show CDR1 as MGHDK and CDR2 as SYGVNS. CDR3 sequence reads: CASSRITGGYNSPLHF. The CDR3, as DNA: TGTGCCAGCAGCCGAATCACAGGGGGCTATAATTCACCCCTCCACTTT.

The table lists this clone with a few counts. The genes are TRBV11-2 and TRBJ1-2; D call uncertain. The length of the CDR3 is 13 residues. Germline V gene sequence: CDR1 SGHAT, CDR2 FQNNGV. The V gene lost 7 bases and the J gene lost 8 bases, with 17 bases spanning the gap. CDR3 DNA sequence: TGTGCCAGCACTAAGGGCTTCCGGGAGGGCTACACCTTC. Its translation: CASTKGFREGYTF.

V and J are TRBV15 and TRBJ1-4, with TRBD1 identical over 7 bases. Germline loops: CDR1 LNHNV, CDR2 YYDKDF (reference sequence). The CDR3 loop spans 15 amino acids. Losses at the gene ends were 2 bases for V and 8 bases for J; bases not matched to a gene: 8. In nucleotides, the CDR3 is TGTGCCACCAGCAGAACAGGGGCGGCGGGGGAAAAACTGTTTTTT. This encodes CATSRTGAAGEKLFF.

This clone was detected a few times. The chain combines TRBV2 with TRBJ2-5; a weak D match, TRBD1 (6 bases). The CDR3 length is 14 residues. Germline CDR1 reads SNHLY; CDR2 reads FYNNEI. Trimming shortened V by 6 bases and J by 5 bases, and 16 bases separated the two germline ends. This CDR3 reads CASSATGSWETQYF. The CDR3 region has the DNA TGTGCCAGCAGCGCGACAGGATCGTGGGAGACCCAGTACTTC.

Only a few counts were recorded for this clone. The V and J genes are TRBV9 and TRBJ2-3; a weak D match, TRBD1 (6 bases). Per the germline V gene, CDR1 is SGDLS and CDR2 is YYNGEE. Trimming removed 0 bases from V and 0 bases from J, with 8 bases in between. CDR3 length: 15 amino acids. The chain's CDR3 is CASSVGTESTDTQYF. CDR3 DNA sequence: TGTGCCAGCAGCGTAGGGACAGAGAGCACAGATACGCAGTATTTT.

The chain links TRBV5-1 to TRBJ2-2, with D perhaps matching TRBD2 (6 bases). The CDR3 extends over 15 amino acids. CDR1 and CDR2 from the germline V gene are SGHRS and YFSETQ. With 5 bases removed from V and 2 bases from J, the gap between germline ends came to 13 bases. CDR3 DNA sequence: TGCGCCAGCAGTTACGCAGGGACTAACACCGGGGAGCTGTTTTTT. Translation: CASSYAGTNTGELFF.

This clone was observed a few times. The genes are TRBV7-6 and TRBJ1-5; D call uncertain. The CDR3 totals 14 residues. Trimming left V 5 bases short and J 4 bases short, with 12 bases between. CDR1 is SGHVS, CDR2 FNYEAQ, per germline. CDR3 bases: TGTGCCAGCAGCCCTTCGGGCGGGAATCAGCCCCAGCATTTT. It specifies CASSPSGGNQPQHF. Full variable domain (missing parts from reference TRBV7-6 and TRBJ1-5): GAGVSQSPRYKVTKRGQDVALRCDPISGHVSLYWYRQALGQGPEFLTYFNYEAQQDKSGLPNDRFSAERPEGSISTLTIQRTEQRDSAMYRCASSPSGGNQPQHFGDGTRLSIL.